This T cell receptor (beta chain) was captured in a study of Ad26.COV2.S vaccination and SARS-CoV-2 variants. The V gene end was trimmed by 0 bases and the J gene end by 7 bases; junction bases not matched to a gene: 3. Germline CDR1 MNHEY, CDR2 SVGEGT. This CDR3 has 14 amino acids. Broader study findings: TCR breadth and depth analyses may have underestimated total T cell responses. The authors reported substantial breadth in spike-specific CD8+ and CD4+ T cell responses after vaccination.

Assay used: immunoSEQ multiplex PCR; TCRdb lists only in-frame clones, some missing. The sample yields roughly 680,000 clones, roughly 90% seen once. Treatment of the sample: 19 received Ad26.COV2.S at low or high dose, single or two shots; roughly five received placebo; per-sample allocation not given. Sampling happened 63 days after the first vaccine or placebo injection. Remarks on this clone: Its target is not known. The identical CDR3 is also encoded by other nucleotide sequences in the sample.

Sequencing was performed on peripheral blood, taken in a trial of Ad26.COV2.S vaccine versus placebo. This clonotype was obtained from a person aged 18-60 years who received the Ad26.COV2.S COVID-19 vaccine or a placebo. The chain links TRBV6-2 or TRBV6-3 to TRBJ1-5; 7 bases are a match to TRBD1. The CDR3 spells CASSYSTGNQPQHF. In DNA, the CDR3 is TGTGCCAGCAGTTACTCGACAGGGAACCAGCCCCAGCATTTT.